This is a list of T cell receptor beta chains from one sample in a study of T cells in tuberculosis. Clones were read by immunoSEQ multiplex PCR, and TCRdb kept only the in-frame ones, dropping some. Of about 38,000 clones listed, 94% are singletons. The sequenced sample was PBMCs, obtained at tuberculosis diagnosis. Source of these receptors: an adult with tuberculosis. Each CDR3 is given with its conserved first and last residue. The D gene is left open where the match is weak.

len: 18; d_gene: TRBD1; v_gene: TRBV7-6; j_gene: TRBJ2-5; CDR3aa: CASSKRTGGALTQETQYF
len: 15; d_gene: -; v_gene: TRBV9; j_gene: TRBJ2-7; CDR3aa: CASSVGGRSSYEQYF
len: 15; d_gene: TRBD1; v_gene: TRBV25-1; j_gene: TRBJ1-4; CDR3aa: CASGKPTGLIEKLFF
len: 14; d_gene: -; v_gene: TRBV5-4; j_gene: TRBJ1-1; CDR3aa: CASSTGTLYTEAFF
len: 16; d_gene: -; v_gene: TRBV18; j_gene: TRBJ2-7; CDR3aa: CASSPDRGGTGSGQYF
len: 15; d_gene: -; v_gene: TRBV29-1; j_gene: TRBJ1-2; CDR3aa: CSVSLGPGQRYGYTF
len: 14; d_gene: -; v_gene: TRBV7-3; j_gene: TRBJ2-3; CDR3aa: CASSLNRDGDTQYF
len: 14; d_gene: TRBD1; v_gene: TRBV5-6; j_gene: TRBJ1-1; CDR3aa: CASSYTKGASEAFF
len: 13; d_gene: TRBD2; v_gene: TRBV25-1; j_gene: TRBJ2-3; CDR3aa: CASSAAGRDTQYF
len: 15; d_gene: TRBD1; v_gene: TRBV4-2; j_gene: TRBJ2-4; CDR3aa: CASSQDPDRENIQYF
len: 14; d_gene: TRBD1; v_gene: TRBV6-6; j_gene: TRBJ2-5; CDR3aa: CASKDRGRWETQYF
len: 13; d_gene: -; v_gene: TRBV27; j_gene: TRBJ2-7; CDR3aa: CASSLSGAYEQYF
len: 15; d_gene: -; v_gene: TRBV5-1; j_gene: TRBJ1-2; CDR3aa: CASSLRQNQNSGYTF